These 8 T cell receptor beta chains share one sample of origin, sequenced in a study of molecular identifiers for immune sequencing clone quantification. MiXCR, run by TCRdb on the PCR reads, gives a single entry per CDR3 protein. This table has 97,000 or so distinct CDR3 sequences, 24% appearing once. The sequencing input was naive CD8+ T cells from blood, with Jurkat cell RNA spiked in. Subset of the sample: FACS-sorted CD8+CD4-CCR7+CD45RA+ naive T cells. Receptors were obtained from a human donor in good health. Some libraries in this study had Jurkat cell RNA spiked in.

Ten or more counts support this clonotype. Here the CDR3 reads CSVIITEGTHLIYTF. The CDR3 DNA is TGCAGTGTTATAATAACTGAGGGGACCCACCTTATCTACACCTTC. The V and J genes are TRBV20-1 and TRBJ1-2; D perhaps matches TRBD1 (5 bases). The V and J ends lost 7 bases and 10 bases respectively, with 28 bases between them. Germline V gives CDR1 DFQATT, CDR2 SNEGSKA (reference sequence). The CDR3 contains 15 residues.

As regards this clonotype: Possible read error: a much larger clone is one base away. The chain joins TRBV28 to TRBJ2-5; no definite D call. CDR1 is MDHEN and CDR2 is SYDVKM in the germline V gene. The CDR3 spans 14 residues. The CDR3 loop is CASSLRSKQEPQYF. The DNA of the CDR3 is TGTGCCAGCAGTTTAAGGTCGAAACAAGAGCCCCAGTACTTC.

This clonotype has at least ten counts. The CDR3 spells CASSDTGLRPDTQYF. Written as DNA, the CDR3 is TGTGCCAGCAGTGATACCGGCCTTAGGCCAGATACGCAGTATTTT. The genes are TRBV25-1 and TRBJ2-3; no firm D call. Germline V gene data show CDR1 as MGHDK and CDR2 as SYGVNS. The length of the CDR3 is 15 residues. Trimming removed 3 bases from V and 4 bases from J, with 14 bases in between. Variable domain in full (rest from reference TRBV25-1 and TRBJ2-3): EADIYQTPRYLVIGTGKKITLECSQTMGHDKMYWYQQDPGMELHLIHYSYGVNSTEKGDLSSESTVSRIRTEHFPLTLESARPSHTSQYLCASSDTGLRPDTQYFGPGTRLTVL.

This clonotype was recorded many times. The chain recombines TRBV6-5 with TRBJ1-5, with TRBD1 as a possible D gene (6 bases). CDR3 size: 14 residues. CDR1 MNHEY and CDR2 SVGAGI come from the germline V gene. The V end lost 6 bases, the J end lost 1 base, and 10 bases lay between the germline ends. CDR3 nucleotides: TGTGCCAGCAGCCTCGGGACAAGCAATCAGCCCCAGCATTTT. Translation gives CASSLGTSNQPQHF.

J is TRBJ2-5 and V is TRBV4-3; TRBD2 is a possible D gene (7 bases). CDR3 length: 17 amino acids. V was shortened by 1 base and J by 5 bases, with 20 bases between the two germline ends. The germline CDR1 and CDR2 sequences are LGHNA and YSLEER. The DNA for the CDR3 is TGCGCCAGCAGCCAAGGTCTAGGGGGGGGCCGAGCTGAGACCCAGTACTTC. The encoded protein is CASSQGLGGGRAETQYF.

This clonotype was observed a handful of times. The rearrangement links TRBV11-2 to TRBJ1-5; TRBD1 is a possible D gene (5 bases). CDR1 is SGHAT, CDR2 FQNNGV, per germline. CDR3 length: 12 amino acids. V lost 6 bases, J lost 7 bases, and 10 bases lay in between. DNA for the CDR3: TGTGCCAGCAGTTCCTGGGGGCAGCCCCAGCATTTT. Amino acid sequence: CASSSWGQPQHF.

To note about this clonotype: A much larger clone is a single base away; this may be a read error. The V and J genes are TRBV19 and TRBJ1-1; D call uncertain. The germline CDR1 and CDR2 sequences are LNHDA and SQIVND (reference sequence). The CDR3 runs to 13 residues. This chain's CDR3 is CASGIPMNTEAFF. Written as DNA, the CDR3 is TGTGCCAGTGGTATCCCCATGAACACTGAAGCTTTCTTT. Filled out from reference TRBV19 and TRBJ1-1, the complete variable domain reads DGGITQSPKYLFRKEGQNVTLSCEQNLNHDAMYWYRQDPGQGLRLIYYSQIVNDFQKGDIAEGYSVSREKKESFPLTVTSAQKNPTAFYLCASGIPMNTEAFFGQGTRLTVV.

Notes on this clonotype: A read error is possible here, since a much larger clone lies one base away. The rearrangement links TRBV5-6 to TRBJ2-2, with 7 bases lining up with TRBD1. V was pared by 7 bases and J by 4 bases, with 13 bases of the junction left unmatched. The CDR3 totals 16 residues. CDR1 is SGHDT, CDR2 YYEEEE, per germline. The CDR3 loop is CASGLGRTGVTGELFF. The CDR3 DNA is TGTGCCAGCGGTTTGGGCCGGACAGGAGTCACCGGGGAGCTGTTTTTT.